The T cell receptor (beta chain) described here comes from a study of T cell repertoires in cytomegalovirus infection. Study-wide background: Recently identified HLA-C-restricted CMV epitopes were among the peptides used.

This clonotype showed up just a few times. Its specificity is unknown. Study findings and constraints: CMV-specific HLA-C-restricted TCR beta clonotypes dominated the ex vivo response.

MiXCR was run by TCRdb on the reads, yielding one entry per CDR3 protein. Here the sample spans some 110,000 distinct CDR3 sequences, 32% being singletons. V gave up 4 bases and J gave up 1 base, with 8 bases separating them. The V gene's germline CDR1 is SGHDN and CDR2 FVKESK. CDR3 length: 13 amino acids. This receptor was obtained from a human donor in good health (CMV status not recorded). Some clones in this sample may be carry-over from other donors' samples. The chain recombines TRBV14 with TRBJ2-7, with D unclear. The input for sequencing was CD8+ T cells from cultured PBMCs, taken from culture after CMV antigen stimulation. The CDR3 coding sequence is TGTGCCAGCAGCCTGCCGGATTCCTACGAGCAGTACTTC. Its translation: CASSLPDSYEQYF.